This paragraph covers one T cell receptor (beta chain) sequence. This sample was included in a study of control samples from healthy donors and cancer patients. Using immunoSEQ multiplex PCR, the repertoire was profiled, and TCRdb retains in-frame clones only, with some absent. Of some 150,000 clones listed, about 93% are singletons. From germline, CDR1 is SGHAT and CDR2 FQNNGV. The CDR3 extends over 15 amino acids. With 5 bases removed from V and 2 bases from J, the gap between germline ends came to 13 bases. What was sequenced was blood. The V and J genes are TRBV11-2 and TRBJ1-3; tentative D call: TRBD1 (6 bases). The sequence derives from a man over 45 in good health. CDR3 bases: TGTGCCAGCAGCGCCGACAGGTCTGCTGGAAACACCATATATTTT. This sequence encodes CASSADRSAGNTIYF.